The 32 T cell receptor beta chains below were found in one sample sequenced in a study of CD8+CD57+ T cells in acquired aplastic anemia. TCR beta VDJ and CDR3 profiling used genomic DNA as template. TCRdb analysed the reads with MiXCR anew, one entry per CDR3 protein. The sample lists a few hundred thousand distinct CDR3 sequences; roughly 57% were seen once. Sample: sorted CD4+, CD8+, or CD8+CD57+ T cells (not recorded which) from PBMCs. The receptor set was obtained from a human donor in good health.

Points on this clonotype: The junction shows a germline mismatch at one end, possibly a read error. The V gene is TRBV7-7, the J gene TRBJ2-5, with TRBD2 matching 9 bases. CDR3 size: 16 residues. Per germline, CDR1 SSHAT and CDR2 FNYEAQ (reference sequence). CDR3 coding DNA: TGTGCTAGCAGCCCTAGTCTAGCGGGGCCGCAAGAGACCCAGTACTTC. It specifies CASSPSLAGPQETQYF.

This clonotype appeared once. Here the CDR3 DNA reads TGTGCCAGCAGCACCAGCCGCGGTGAGCAGTACTTC. Residues: CASSTSRGEQYF. This sequence joins TRBV5-6 and TRBJ2-7; D is uncertain. Germline-derived CDR1 and CDR2 are SGHDT and YYEEEE. The CDR3 is 12 amino acids. Trimming stripped 4 bases from V and 7 bases from J, with 12 bases between.

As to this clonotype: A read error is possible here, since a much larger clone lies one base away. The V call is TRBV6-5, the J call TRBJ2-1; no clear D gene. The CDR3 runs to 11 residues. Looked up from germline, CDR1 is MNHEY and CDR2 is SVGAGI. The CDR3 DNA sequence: TGTGCCAGCAGTTATACGGGTGAGCAGCTCTTC. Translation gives CASSYTGEQLF.

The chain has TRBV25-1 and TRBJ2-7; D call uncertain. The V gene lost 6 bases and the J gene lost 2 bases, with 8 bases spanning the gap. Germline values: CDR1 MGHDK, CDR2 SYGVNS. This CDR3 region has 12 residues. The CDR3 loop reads CASRGPTYEQYF. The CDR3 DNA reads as TGTGCCAGCAGAGGACCTACCTACGAGCAGTACTTC.

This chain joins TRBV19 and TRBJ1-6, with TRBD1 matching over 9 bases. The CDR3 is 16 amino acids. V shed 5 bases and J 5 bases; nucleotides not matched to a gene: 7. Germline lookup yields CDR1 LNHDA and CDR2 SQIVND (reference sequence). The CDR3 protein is CASSRNRGPDNSPLHF. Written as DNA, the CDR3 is TGTGCCAGTAGTCGGAACAGGGGGCCGGATAATTCACCCCTCCACTTT.

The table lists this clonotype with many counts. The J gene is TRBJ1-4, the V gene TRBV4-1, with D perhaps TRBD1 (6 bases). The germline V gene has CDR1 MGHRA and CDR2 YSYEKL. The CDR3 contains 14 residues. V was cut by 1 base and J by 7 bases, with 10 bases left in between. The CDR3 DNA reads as TGCGCCAGCAGCCAAGGAGGGGGTGGTGAAAAACTGTTTTTT. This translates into CASSQGGGGEKLFF.

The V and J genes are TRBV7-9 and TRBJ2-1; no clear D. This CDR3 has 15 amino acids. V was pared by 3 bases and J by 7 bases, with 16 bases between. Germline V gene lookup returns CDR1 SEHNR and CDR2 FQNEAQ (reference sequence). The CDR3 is CASSLETPSLNEQFF. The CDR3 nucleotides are TGTGCCAGCAGCTTGGAGACCCCTAGTCTAAATGAGCAGTTCTTC.

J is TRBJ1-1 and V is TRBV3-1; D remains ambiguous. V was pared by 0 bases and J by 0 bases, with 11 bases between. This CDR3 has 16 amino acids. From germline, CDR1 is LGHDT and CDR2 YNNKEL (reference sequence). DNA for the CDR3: TGTGCCAGCAGCCAAGATGGCGGACGGGTGAACACTGAAGCTTTCTTT. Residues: CASSQDGGRVNTEAFF. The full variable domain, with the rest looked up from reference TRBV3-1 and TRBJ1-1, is DTAVSQTPKYLVTQMGNDKSIKCEQNLGHDTMYWYKQDSKKFLKIMFSYNNKELIINETVPNRFSPKSPDKAHLNLHINSLELGDSAVYFCASSQDGGRVNTEAFFGQGTRLTVV.

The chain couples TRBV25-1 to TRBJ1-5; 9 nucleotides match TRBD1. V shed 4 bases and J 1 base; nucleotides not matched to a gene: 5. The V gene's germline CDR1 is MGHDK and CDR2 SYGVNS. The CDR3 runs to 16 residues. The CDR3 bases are TGTGCCAGCAGTGCGGACAGGGGATGGAGCAATCAGCCCCAGCATTTT. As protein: CASSADRGWSNQPQHF.

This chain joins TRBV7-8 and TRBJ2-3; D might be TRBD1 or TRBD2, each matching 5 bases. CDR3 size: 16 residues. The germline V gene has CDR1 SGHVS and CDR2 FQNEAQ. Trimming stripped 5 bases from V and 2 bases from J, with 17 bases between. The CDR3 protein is CASSPLGTYITDTQYF. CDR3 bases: TGTGCCAGCAGCCCCCTCGGGACGTACATCACAGATACGCAGTATTTT.

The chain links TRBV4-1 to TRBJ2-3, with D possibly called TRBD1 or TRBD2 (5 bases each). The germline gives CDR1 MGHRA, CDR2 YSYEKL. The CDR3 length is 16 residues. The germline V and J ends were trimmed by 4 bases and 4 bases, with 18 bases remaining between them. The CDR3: CASSPGPLTGSDTQYF. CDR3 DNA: TGCGCCAGCAGCCCGGGACCGTTAACGGGTTCAGATACGCAGTATTTT.

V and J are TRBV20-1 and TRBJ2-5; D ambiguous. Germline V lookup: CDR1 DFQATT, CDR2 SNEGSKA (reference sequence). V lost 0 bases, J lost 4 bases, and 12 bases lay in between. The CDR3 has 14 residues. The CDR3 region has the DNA TGCAGTGCTAGAGATCGGTGGGCTCGAGAGACCCAGTACTTC. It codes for CSARDRWARETQYF.

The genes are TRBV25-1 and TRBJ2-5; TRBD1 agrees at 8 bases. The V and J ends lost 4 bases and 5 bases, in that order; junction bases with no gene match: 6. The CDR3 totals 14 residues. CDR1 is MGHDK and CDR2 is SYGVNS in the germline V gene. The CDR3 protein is CASSGTGSFETQYF. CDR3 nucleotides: TGTGCCAGCAGTGGGACAGGGTCCTTTGAGACCCAGTACTTC.

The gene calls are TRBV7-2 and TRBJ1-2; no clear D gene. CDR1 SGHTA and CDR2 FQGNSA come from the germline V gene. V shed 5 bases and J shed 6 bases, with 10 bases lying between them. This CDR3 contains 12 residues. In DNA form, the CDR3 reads TGTGCCAGCAGCCGGGAGCGGGATGGCTACACCTTC. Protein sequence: CASSRERDGYTF.

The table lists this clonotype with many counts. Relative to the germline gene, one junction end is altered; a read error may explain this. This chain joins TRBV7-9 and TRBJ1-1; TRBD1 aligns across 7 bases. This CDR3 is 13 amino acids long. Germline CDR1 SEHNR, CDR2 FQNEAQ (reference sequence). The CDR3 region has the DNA TGTGCCAGCAGCTTTGGGACAGCCTCTGAGGCTTTCTTT. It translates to CASSFGTASEAFF.

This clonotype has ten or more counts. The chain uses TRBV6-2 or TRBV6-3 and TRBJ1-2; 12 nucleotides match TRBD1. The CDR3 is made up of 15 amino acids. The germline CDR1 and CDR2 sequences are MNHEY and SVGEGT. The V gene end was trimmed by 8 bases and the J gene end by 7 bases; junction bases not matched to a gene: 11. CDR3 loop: CASELRRGQGAGYTF. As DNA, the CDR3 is TGTGCCAGCGAGTTACGGAGGGGACAGGGGGCTGGCTACACCTTC.

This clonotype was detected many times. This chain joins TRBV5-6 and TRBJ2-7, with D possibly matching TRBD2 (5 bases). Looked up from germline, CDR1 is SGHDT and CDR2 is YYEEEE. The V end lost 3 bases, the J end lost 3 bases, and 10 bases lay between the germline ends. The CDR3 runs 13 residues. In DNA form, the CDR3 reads TGTGCCAGCAGCTACGGACTCAGCTACGAGCAGTACTTC. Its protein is CASSYGLSYEQYF.

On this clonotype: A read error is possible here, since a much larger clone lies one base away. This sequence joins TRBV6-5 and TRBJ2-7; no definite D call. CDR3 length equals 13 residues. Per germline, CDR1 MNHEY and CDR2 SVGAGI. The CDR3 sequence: CASSDTVSHEQYF. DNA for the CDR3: TGTGCCAGCAGTGATACGGTCTCCCACGAGCAGTACTTC.

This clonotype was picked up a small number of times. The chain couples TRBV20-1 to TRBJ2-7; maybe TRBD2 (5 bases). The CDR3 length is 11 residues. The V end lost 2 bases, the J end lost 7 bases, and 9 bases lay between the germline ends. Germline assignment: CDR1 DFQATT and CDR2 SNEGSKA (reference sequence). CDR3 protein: CSARFRREQYF. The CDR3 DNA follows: TGCAGTGCTAGATTTAGGAGGGAGCAGTACTTC.

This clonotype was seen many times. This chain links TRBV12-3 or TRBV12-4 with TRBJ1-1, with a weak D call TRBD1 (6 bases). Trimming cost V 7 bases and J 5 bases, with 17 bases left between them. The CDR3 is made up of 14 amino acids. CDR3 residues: CASTSGAVGTEAFF. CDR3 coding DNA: TGTGCCAGCACCTCAGGGGCAGTCGGGACTGAAGCTTTCTTT.

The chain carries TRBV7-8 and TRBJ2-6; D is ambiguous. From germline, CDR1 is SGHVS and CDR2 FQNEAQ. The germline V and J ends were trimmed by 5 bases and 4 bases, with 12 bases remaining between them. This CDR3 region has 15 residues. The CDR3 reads CASSLWAEGANVLTF. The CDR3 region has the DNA TGTGCCAGCAGCCTTTGGGCGGAGGGGGCCAACGTCCTGACTTTC.

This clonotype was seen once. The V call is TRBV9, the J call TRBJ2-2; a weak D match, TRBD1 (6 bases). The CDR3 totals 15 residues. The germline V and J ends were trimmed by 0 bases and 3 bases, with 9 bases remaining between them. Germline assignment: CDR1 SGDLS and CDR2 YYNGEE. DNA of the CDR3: TGTGCCAGCAGCGTAGACAGGGAATACACCGGGGAGCTGTTTTTT. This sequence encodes CASSVDREYTGELFF.

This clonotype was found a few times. CDR3 region: CASSSLSGRTSSYNEQFF. In DNA, the CDR3 is TGTGCCAGCAGCTCCCTTAGCGGGAGGACTAGCTCCTACAATGAGCAGTTCTTC. The genes are TRBV5-6 and TRBJ2-1; TRBD2 matches 10 bases. The J segment lost 0 bases and the V segment lost 3 bases, leaving 9 bases of the junction unmatched. The CDR3 length is 18 residues. Germline V CDR1 and CDR2: SGHDT, YYEEEE.

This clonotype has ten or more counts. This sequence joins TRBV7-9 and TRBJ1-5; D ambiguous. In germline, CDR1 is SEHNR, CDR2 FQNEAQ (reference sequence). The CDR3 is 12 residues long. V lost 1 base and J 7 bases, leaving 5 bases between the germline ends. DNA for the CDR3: TGTGCCAGCAGCTTAGGAGTCCAGCCCCAGCATTTT. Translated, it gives CASSLGVQPQHF.

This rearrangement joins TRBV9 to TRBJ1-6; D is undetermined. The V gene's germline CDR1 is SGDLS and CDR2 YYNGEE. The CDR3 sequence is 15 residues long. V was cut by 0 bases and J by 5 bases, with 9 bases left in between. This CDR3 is CASSVGNSHNSPLHF. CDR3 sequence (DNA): TGTGCCAGCAGCGTAGGAAACAGCCATAATTCACCCCTCCACTTT.

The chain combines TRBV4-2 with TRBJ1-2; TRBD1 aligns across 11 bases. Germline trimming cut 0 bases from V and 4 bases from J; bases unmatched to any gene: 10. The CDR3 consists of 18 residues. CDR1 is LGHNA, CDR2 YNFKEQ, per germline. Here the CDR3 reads CASSQEGGGTGGLYGYTF. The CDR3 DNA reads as TGTGCCAGCAGCCAAGAGGGGGGGGGGACAGGGGGACTCTATGGCTACACCTTC.

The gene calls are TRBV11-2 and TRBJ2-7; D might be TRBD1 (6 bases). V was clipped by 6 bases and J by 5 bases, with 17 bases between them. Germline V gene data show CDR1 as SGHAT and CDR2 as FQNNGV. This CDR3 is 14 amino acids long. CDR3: CASSYRRGPDEQYF. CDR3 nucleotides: TGTGCCAGCAGTTATCGCAGGGGCCCGGACGAGCAGTACTTC. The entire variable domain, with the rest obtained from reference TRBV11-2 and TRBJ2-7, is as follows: EAGVAQSPRYKIIEKRQSVAFWCNPISGHATLYWYQQILGQGPKLLIQFQNNGVVDDSQLPKDRFSAERLKGVDSTLKIQPAKLEDSAVYLCASSYRRGPDEQYFGPGTRLTVT.

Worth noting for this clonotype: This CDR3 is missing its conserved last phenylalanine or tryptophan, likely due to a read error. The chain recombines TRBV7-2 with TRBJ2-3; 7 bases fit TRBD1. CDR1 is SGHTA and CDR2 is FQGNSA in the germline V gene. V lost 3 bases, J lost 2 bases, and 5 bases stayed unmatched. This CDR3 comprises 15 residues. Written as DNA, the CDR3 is TGTGCCAGCAGCTTGGGACAGTTTGTCACAGATACGCAGTATTCT. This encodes CASSLGQFVTDTQYS.

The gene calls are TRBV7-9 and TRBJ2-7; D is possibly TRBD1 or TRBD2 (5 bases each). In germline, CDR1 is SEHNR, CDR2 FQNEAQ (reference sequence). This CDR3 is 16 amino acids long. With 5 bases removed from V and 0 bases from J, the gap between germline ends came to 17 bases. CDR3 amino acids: CASSPPGRRSSYEQYF. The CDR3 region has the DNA TGTGCCAGCAGCCCCCCGGGACGCAGGAGCTCCTACGAGCAGTACTTC.

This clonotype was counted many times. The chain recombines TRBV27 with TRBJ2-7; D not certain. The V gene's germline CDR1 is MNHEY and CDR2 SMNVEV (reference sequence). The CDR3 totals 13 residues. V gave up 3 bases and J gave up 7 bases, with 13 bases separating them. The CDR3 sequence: CASSFSKMGEQYF. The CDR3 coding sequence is TGTGCCAGCAGTTTTTCAAAAATGGGGGAGCAGTACTTC.

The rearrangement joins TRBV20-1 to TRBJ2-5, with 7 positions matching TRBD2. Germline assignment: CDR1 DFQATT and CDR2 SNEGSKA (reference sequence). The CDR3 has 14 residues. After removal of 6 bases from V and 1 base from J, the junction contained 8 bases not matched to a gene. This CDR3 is CSALGGLTQETQYF. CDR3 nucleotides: TGCAGTGCCCTGGGGGGACTAACCCAAGAGACCCAGTACTTC.

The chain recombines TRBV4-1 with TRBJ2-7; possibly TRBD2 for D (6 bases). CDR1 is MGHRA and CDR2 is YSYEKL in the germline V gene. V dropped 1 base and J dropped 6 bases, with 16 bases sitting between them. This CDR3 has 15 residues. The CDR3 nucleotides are TGCGCCAGCAGCCAAGTCGGGACTCCTCTATGCGAGCAGTACTTC. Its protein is CASSQVGTPLCEQYF.